This TCR beta chain emerged from a study of blood T cell repertoires in COVID-19. The wider study: Specimens from acute and convalescent COVID-19 originated in the United States, Italy and Spain. Nucleic acid was either cDNA or gDNA, and it came from T cells, B-cell-depleted T cells, or PBMCs.

In the original processing: Cell counts per sample came from amplifying reference gene primers. TCRdb's copy holds only in-frame clones and misses some; the assay was immunoSEQ multiplex PCR. The V and J calls and the clone size are those of that table, but D and trimming were determined from the DNA. The table includes about 220,000 clones, approximately 80% detected once. The V gene's germline CDR1 is MDHEN and CDR2 SYDVKM. CDR3 length: 15 residues. J gave up 6 bases and V 1 base, and 8 bases lay outside the gene matches. This TCR derives from a man aged 50-59 years with active or convalescent COVID-19. This rearrangement joins TRBV28 to TRBJ2-7, with 8 bases fitting TRBD1. Sequenced material: peripheral blood. The CDR3 loop reads CASSLFGTGVGEQYF. DNA for the CDR3: TGTGCCAGCAGTTTATTTGGGACAGGCGTTGGCGAGCAGTACTTC.